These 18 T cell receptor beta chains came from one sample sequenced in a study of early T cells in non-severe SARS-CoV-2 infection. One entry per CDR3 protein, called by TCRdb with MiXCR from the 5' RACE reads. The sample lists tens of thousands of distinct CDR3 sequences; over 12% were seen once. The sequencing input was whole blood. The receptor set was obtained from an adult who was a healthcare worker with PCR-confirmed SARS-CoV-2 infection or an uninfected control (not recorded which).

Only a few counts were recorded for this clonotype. The CDR3 sequence is CSARKTGSTEAFF. The CDR3 DNA reads as TGCAGTGCTAGAAAGACAGGGAGCACTGAAGCTTTCTTT. The chain links TRBV20-1 to TRBJ1-1, with 7 bases identical to TRBD1. This CDR3 has 13 amino acids. V trimming: 2 bases; J trimming: 4 bases; junction bases outside the gene matches: 4. Germline V lookup: CDR1 DFQATT, CDR2 SNEGSKA (reference sequence).

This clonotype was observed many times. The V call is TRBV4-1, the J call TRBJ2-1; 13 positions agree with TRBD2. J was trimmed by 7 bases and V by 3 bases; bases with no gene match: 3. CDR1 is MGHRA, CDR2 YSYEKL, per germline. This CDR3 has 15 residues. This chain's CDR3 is CASSHGLAGENEQFF. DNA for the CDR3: TGCGCCAGCAGCCACGGACTAGCGGGAGAGAATGAGCAGTTCTTC.

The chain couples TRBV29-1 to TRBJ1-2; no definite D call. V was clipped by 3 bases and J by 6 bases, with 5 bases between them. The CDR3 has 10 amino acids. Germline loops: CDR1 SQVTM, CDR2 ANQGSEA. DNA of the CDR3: TGCAGCGTTGAGGAGAATGGCTACACCTTC. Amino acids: CSVEENGYTF.

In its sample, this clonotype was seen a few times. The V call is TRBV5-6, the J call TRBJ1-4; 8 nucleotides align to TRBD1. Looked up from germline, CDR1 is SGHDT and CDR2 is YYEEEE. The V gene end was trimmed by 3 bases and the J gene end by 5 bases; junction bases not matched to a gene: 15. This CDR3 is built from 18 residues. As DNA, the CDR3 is TGTGCCAGCAGCTCAAGGACAGGGCGCGCTTGGGGGAATGAAAAACTGTTTTTT. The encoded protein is CASSSRTGRAWGNEKLFF. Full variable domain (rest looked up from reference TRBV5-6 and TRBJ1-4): DAGVTQSPTHLIKTRGQQVTLRCSPKSGHDTVSWYQQALGQGPQFIFQYYEEEERQRGNFPDRFSGHQFPNYSSELNVNALLLGDSALYLCASSSRTGRAWGNEKLFFGSGTQLSVL.

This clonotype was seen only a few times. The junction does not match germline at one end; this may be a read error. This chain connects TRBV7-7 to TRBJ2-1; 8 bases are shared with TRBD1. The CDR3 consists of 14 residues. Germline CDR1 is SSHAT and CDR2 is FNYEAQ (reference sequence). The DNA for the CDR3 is TGTGCTAGCAGTCCTTCGCAGGGGGCGAATGAGCAGTTCTTC. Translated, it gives CASSPSQGANEQFF.

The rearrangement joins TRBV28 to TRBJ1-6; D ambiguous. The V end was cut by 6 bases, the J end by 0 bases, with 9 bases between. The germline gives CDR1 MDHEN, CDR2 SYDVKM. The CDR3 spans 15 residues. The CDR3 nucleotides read TGTGCCAGCAGCTCCCCCGACTCCTATAATTCACCCCTCCACTTT. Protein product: CASSSPDSYNSPLHF.

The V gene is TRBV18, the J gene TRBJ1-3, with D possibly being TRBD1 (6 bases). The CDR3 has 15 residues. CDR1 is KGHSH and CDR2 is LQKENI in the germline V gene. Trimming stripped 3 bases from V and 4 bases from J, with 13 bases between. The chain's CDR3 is CASSPTGTPGNTIYF. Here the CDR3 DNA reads TGTGCCAGCTCACCGACCGGGACACCGGGAAACACCATATATTTT.

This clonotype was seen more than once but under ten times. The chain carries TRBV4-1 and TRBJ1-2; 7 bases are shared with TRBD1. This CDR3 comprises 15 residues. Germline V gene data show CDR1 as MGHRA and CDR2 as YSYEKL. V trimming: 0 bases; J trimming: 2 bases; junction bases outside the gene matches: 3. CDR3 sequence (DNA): TGCGCCAGCAGCCAAGAACCGGACAGGAACTATGGCTACACCTTC. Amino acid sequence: CASSQEPDRNYGYTF.

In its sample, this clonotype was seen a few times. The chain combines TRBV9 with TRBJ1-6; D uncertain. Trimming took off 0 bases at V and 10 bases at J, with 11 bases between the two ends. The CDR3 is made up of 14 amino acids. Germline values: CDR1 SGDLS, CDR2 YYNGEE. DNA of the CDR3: TGTGCCAGCAGCGTAGATCAACTGCCGTCACCCCTCCACTTT. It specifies CASSVDQLPSPLHF.

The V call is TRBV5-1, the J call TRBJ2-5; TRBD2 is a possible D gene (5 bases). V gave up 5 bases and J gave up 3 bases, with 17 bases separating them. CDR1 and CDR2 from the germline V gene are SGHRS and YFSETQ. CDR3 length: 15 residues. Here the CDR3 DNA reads TGCGCCAGCAGGAACAGCGCGGGCCGTGAAGAGACCCAGTACTTC. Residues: CASRNSAGREETQYF.

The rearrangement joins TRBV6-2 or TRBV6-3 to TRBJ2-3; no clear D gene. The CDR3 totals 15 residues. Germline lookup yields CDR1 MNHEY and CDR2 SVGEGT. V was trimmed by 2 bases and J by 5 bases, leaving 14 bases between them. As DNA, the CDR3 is TGTGCCAGCAGTTACCGCGCACAACGTGTAGATACGCAGTATTTT. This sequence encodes CASSYRAQRVDTQYF.

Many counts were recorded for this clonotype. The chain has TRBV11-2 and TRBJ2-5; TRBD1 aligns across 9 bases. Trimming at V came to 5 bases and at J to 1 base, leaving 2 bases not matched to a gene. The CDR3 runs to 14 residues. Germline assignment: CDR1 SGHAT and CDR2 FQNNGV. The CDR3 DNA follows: TGTGCCAGCAGCCAGGACAGGGGCCAAGAGACCCAGTACTTC. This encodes CASSQDRGQETQYF. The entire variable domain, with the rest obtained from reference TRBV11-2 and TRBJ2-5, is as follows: EAGVAQSPRYKIIEKRQSVAFWCNPISGHATLYWYQQILGQGPKLLIQFQNNGVVDDSQLPKDRFSAERLKGVDSTLKIQPAKLEDSAVYLCASSQDRGQETQYFGPGTRLLVL.

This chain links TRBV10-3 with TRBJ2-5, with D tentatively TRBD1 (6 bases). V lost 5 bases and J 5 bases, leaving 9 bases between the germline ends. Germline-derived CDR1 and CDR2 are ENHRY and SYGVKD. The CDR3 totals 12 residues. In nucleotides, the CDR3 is TGTGCCATCAGTCTACAGGGCGAGACCCAGTACTTC. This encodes CAISLQGETQYF.

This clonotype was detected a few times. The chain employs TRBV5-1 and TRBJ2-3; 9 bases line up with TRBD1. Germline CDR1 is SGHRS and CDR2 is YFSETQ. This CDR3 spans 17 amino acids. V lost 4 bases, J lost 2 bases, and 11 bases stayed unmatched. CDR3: CASSRYTGGPFTDTQYF. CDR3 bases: TGCGCCAGCAGCAGATATACAGGGGGCCCGTTCACAGATACGCAGTATTTT.

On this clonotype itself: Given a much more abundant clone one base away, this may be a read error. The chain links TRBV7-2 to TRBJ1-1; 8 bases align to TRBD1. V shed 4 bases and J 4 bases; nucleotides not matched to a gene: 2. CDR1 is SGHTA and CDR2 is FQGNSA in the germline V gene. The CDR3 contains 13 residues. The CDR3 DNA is TGTGCCAGCAGCTCGGACAGGGCCACTGAAGCTTTCTTT. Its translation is CASSSDRATEAFF.

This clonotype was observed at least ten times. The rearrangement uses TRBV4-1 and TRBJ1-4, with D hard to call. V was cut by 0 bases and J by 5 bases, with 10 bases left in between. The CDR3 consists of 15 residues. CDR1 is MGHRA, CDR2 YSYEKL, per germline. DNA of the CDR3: TGCGCCAGCAGCCAAGATCGAGCGCGGAATGAAAAACTGTTTTTT. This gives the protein CASSQDRARNEKLFF.

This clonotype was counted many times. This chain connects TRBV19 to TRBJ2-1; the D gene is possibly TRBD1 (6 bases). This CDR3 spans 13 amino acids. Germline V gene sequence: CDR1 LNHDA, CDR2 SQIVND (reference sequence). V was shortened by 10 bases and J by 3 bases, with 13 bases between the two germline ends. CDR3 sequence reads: CATTTGYYNEQFF. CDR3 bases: TGTGCCACTACGACAGGATACTACAATGAGCAGTTCTTC.

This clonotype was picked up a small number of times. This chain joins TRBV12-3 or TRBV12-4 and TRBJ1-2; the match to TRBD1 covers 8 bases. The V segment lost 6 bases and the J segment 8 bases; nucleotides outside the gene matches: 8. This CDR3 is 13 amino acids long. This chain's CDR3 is CASSTQGARGYTF. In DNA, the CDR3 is TGTGCCAGCAGCACCCAGGGGGCTCGAGGCTACACCTTC.